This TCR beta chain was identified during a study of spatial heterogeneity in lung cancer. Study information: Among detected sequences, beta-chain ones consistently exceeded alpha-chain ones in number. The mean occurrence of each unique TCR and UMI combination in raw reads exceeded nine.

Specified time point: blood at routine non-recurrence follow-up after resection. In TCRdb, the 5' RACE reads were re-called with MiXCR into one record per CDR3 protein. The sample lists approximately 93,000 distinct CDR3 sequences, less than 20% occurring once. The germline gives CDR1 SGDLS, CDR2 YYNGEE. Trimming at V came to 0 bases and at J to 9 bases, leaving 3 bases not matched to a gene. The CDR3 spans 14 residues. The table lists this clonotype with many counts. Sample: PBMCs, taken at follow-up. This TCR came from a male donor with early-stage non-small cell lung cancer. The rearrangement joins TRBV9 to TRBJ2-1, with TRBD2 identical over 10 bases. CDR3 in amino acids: CASSVASGGAEQFF. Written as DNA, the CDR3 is TGTGCCAGCAGCGTAGCCAGCGGGGGGGCTGAGCAGTTCTTC.